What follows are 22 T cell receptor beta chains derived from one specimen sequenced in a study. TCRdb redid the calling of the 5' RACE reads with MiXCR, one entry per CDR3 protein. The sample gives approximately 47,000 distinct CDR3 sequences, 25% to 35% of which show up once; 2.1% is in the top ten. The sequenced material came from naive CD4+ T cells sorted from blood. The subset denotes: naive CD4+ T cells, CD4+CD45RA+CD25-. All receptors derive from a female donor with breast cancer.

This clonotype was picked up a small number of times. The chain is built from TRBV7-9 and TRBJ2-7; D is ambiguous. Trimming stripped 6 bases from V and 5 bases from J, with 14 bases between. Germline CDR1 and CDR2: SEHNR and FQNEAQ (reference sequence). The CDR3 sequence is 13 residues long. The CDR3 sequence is CASSRSGDDEQYF. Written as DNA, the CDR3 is TGTGCCAGCAGTAGGTCTGGCGATGACGAGCAGTACTTC.

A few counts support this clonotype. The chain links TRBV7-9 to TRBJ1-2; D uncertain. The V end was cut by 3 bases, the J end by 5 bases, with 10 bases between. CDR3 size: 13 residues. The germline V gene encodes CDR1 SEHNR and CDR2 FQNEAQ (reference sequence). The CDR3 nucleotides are TGTGCCAGCAGCTTCTGGGTGCCTTATGGCTACACCTTC. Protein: CASSFWVPYGYTF.

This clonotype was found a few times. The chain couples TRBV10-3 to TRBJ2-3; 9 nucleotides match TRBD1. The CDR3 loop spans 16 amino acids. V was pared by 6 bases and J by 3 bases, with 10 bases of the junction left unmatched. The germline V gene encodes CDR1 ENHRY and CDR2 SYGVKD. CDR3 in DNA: TGTGCCATCAGGGCCCTGACAGGGGGTTTGACAGATACGCAGTATTTT. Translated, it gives CAIRALTGGLTDTQYF.

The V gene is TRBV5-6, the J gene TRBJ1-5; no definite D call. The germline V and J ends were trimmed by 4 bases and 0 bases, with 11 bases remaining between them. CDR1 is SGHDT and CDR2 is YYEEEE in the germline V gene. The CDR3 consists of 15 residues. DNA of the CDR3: TGTGCCAGCAGCAACGGTCCTAATAGCAATCAGCCCCAGCATTTT. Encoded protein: CASSNGPNSNQPQHF.

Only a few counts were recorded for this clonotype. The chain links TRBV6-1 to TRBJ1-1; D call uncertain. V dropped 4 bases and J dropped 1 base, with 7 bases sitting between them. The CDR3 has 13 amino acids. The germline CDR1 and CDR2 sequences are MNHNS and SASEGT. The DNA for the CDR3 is TGTGCCAGCAGTGTGGACCGGAACACTGAAGCTTTCTTT. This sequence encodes CASSVDRNTEAFF.

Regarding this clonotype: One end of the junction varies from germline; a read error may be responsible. The chain's CDR3 is CEDDRCCGGTDTQYF. The CDR3 DNA follows: TGTGAGGACGATCGGTGTTGCGGGGGGACAGATACGCAGTATTTT. The chain has TRBV20-1 and TRBJ2-3; 8 bases are a match to TRBD2. This CDR3 region has 15 residues. Germline V gives CDR1 DFQATT, CDR2 SNEGSKA (reference sequence).

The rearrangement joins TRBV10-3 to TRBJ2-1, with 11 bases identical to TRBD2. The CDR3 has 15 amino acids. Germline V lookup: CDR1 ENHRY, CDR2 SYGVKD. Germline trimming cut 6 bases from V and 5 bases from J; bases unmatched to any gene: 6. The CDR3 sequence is CAIRTSGRLHNEQFF. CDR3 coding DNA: TGTGCCATCAGAACTAGCGGGAGATTACACAATGAGCAGTTCTTC.

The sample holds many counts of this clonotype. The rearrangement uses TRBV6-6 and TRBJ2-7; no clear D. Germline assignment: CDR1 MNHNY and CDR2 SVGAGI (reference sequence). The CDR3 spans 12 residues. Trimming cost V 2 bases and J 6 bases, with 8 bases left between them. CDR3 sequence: CASSYRRGEQYF. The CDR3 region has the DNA TGTGCCAGCAGTTACCGTCGAGGCGAGCAGTACTTC.

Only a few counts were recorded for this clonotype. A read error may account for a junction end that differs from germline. Here the CDR3 DNA reads TGTGCCGGCAGAAAGACAGGGGGAGGAGAAGAGACCCAGTACTTC. It translates to CAGRKTGGGEETQYF. The V call is TRBV12-3 or TRBV12-4, the J call TRBJ2-5; TRBD1 aligns across 9 bases. CDR3 length: 15 amino acids.

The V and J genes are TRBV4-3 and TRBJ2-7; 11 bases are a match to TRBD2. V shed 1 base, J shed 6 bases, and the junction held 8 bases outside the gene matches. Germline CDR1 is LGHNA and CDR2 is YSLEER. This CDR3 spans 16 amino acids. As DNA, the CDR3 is TGCGCCAGCAGCCAAGCTCCACTAGCGGGAGCGGCCGAGCAGTACTTC. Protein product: CASSQAPLAGAAEQYF.

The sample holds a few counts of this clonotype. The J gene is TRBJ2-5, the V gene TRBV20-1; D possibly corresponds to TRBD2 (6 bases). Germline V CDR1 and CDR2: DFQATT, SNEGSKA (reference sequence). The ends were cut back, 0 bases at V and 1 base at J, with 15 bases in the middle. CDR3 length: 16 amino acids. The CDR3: CSARDGGLGPQETQYF. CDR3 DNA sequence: TGCAGTGCTAGAGACGGAGGGCTAGGGCCCCAAGAGACCCAGTACTTC.

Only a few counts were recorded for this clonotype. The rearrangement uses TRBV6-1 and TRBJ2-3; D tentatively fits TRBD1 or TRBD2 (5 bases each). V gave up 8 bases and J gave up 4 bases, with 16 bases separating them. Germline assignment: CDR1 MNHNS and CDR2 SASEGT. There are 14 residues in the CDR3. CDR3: CASHRDLNSDTQYF. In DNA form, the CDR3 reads TGTGCCAGCCATCGGGACCTAAACTCAGATACGCAGTATTTT.

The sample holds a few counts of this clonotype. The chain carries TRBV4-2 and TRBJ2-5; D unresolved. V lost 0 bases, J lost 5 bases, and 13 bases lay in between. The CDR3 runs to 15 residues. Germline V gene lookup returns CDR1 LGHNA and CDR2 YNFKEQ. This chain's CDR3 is CASSQDSATGETQYF. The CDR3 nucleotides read TGTGCCAGCAGCCAAGATTCGGCCACCGGGGAGACCCAGTACTTC.

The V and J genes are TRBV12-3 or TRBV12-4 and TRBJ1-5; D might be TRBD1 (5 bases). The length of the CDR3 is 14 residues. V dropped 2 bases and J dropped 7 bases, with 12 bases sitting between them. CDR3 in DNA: TGTGCCAGCAGTTTATCGGGGGGTGCCCAGCCCCAGCATTTT. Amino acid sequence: CASSLSGGAQPQHF.

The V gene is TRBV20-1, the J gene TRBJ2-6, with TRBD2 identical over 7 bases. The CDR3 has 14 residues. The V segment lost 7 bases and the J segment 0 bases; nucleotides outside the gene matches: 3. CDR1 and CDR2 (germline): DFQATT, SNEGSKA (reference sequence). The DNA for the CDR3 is TGCAGTGTTCGGGGGGACTCTGGGGCCAACGTCCTGACTTTC. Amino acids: CSVRGDSGANVLTF.

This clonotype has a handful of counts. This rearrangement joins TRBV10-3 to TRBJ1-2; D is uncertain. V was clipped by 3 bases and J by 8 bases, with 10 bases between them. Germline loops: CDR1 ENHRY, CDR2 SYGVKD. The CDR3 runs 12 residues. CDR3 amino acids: CAISDLYSGYTF. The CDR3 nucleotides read TGTGCCATCAGTGACTTGTATTCGGGCTACACCTTC.

DNA for the CDR3: TGTGCCAGCAGTTTATTAGGGGCGAACACTGAAGCTTTCTTT. Amino acid sequence: CASSLLGANTEAFF. V and J are TRBV12-3 or TRBV12-4 and TRBJ1-1, with D tentatively TRBD1 (5 bases). Trimming took 2 bases from V and 1 from J, leaving 8 bases between them. The CDR3 is 14 amino acids.

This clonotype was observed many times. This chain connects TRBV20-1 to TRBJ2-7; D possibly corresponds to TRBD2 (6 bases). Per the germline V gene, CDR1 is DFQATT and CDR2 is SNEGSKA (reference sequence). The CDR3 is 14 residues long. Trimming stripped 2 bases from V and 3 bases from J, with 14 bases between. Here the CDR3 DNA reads TGCAGTGCTAGAAAAACGGGACTCAACTACGAGCAGTACTTC. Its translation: CSARKTGLNYEQYF.

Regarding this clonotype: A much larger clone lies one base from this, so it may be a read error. This CDR3 is CAGSPRGTSNNEQFF. The CDR3 coding sequence is TGTGCCGGCAGCCCGCGAGGGACATCTAACAATGAGCAGTTCTTC. The genes are TRBV9 and TRBJ2-1, with D possibly TRBD1 on 6 matching bases. CDR3 size: 15 residues. Per germline, CDR1 SGDLS and CDR2 YYNGEE.

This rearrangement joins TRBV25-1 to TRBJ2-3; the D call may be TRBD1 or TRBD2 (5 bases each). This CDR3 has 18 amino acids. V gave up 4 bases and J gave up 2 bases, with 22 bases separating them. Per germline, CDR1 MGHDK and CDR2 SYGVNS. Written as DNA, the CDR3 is TGTGCCAGCAGTGGAAGAGGGACCGATCAAGGGCTCACAGATACGCAGTATTTT. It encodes CASSGRGTDQGLTDTQYF.

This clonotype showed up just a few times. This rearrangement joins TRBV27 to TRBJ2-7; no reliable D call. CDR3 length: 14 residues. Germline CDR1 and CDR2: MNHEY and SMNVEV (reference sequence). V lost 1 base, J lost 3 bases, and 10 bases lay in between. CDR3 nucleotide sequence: TGTGCCAGCAGTTTATATCTTGGGAACTACGAGCAGTACTTC. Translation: CASSLYLGNYEQYF.

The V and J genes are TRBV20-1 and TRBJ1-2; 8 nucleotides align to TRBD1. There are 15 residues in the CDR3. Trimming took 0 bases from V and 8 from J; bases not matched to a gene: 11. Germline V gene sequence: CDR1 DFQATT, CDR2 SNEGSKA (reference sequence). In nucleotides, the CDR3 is TGCAGTGCTAGAGAACAGGGGGTTCGGTTGCGGGGCTACACCTTC. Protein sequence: CSAREQGVRLRGYTF.